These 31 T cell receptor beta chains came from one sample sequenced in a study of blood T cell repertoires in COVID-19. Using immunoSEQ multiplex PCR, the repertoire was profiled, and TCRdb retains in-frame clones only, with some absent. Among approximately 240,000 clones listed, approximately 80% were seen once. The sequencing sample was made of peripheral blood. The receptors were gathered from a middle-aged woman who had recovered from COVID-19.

As DNA, the CDR3 is TGCGCCAGCAGCCAAGATCGAGAGGCCATTCGGAAACTGTTTTTT. This translates into CASSQDREAIRKLFF. J is TRBJ1-4 and V is TRBV4-3, with no clear D. Between the trimmed V and J ends, which lost 0 bases and 11 bases, there was a span of 16 bases. The CDR3 runs 15 residues. Germline values: CDR1 LGHNA, CDR2 YSLEER.

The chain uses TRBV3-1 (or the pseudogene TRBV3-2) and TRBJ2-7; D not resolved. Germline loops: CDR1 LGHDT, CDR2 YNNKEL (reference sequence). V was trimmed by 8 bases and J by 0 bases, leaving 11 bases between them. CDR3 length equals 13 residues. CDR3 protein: CASEVRDSYEQYF. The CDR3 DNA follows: TGTGCCAGCGAGGTGAGAGACTCCTACGAGCAGTACTTC.

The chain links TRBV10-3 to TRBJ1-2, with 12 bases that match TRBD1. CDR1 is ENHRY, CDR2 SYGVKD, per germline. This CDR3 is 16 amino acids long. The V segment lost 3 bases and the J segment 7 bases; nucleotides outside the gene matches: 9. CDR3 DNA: TGTGCCATCAGTGACCTGGGACAGGGGGCTGTGATTGGCTACACCTTC. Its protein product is CAISDLGQGAVIGYTF.

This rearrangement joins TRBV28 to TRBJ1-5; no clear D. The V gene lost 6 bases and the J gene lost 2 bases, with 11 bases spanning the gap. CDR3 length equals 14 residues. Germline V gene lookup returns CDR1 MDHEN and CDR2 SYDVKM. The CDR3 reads CASRGNGGNQPQHF. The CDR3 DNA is TGTGCCAGCAGGGGAAACGGGGGCAATCAGCCCCAGCATTTT.

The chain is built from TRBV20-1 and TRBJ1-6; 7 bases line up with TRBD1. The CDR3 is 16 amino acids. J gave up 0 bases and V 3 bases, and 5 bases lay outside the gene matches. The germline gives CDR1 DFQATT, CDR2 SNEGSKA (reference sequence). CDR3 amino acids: CSASEGASSYNSPLHF. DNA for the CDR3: TGCAGTGCTAGTGAGGGGGCAAGCTCCTATAATTCACCCCTCCACTTT.

In DNA form, the CDR3 reads TGTGCCAGCAGCCAAGAGGGCAGTCGAGTATTTGGCTACACCTTC. Its protein product is CASSQEGSRVFGYTF. This chain connects TRBV3-1 (or the pseudogene TRBV3-2) to TRBJ1-2; no clear D. Germline CDR1 is LGHDT and CDR2 is YNNKEL (reference sequence). The V end lost 0 bases, the J end lost 7 bases, and 15 bases lay between the germline ends. The CDR3 extends over 15 amino acids.

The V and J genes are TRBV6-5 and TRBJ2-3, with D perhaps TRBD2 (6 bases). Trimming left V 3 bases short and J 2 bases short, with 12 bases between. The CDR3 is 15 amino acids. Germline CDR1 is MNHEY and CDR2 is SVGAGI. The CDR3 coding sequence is TGTGCCAGCAGTTATAGAGCGGGCCTCACAGATACGCAGTATTTT. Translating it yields CASSYRAGLTDTQYF.

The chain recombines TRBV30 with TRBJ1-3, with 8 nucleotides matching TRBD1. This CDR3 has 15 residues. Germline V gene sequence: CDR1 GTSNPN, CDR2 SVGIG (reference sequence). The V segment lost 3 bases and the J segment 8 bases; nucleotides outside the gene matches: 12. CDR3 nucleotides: TGTGCCTGGAGCCGTGGGACAGGAATAACGGACACCATATATTTT. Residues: CAWSRGTGITDTIYF.

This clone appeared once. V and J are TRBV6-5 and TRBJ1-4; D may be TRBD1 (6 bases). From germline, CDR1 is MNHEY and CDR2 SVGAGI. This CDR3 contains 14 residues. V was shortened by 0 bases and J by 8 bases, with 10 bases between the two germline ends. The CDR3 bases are TGTGCCAGCAGTTACTCGTATACAGGGGAAAAACTGTTTTTT. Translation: CASSYSYTGEKLFF.

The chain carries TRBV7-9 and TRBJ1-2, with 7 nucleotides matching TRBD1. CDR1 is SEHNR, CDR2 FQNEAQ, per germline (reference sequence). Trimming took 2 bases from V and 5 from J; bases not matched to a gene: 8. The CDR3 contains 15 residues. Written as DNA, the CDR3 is TGTGCCAGCAGCTTAAAGGGGGCATGGTTATATGGCTACACCTTC. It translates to CASSLKGAWLYGYTF.

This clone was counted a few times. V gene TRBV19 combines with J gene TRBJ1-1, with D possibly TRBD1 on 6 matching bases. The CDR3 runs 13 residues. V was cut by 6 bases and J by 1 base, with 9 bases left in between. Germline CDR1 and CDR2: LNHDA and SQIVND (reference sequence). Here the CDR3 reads CASSKQGNTEAFF. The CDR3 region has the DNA TGTGCCAGTAGCAAACAGGGGAACACTGAAGCTTTCTTT. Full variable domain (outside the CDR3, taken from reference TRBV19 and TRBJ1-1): DGGITQSPKYLFRKEGQNVTLSCEQNLNHDAMYWYRQDPGQGLRLIYYSQIVNDFQKGDIAEGYSVSREKKESFPLTVTSAQKNPTAFYLCASSKQGNTEAFFGQGTRLTVV.

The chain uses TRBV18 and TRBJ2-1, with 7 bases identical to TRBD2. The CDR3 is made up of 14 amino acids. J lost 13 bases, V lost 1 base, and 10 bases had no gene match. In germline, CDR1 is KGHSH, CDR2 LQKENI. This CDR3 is CASSPQAERGDQFF. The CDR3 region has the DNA TGTGCCAGCTCACCACAGGCGGAGCGGGGTGACCAGTTCTTC.

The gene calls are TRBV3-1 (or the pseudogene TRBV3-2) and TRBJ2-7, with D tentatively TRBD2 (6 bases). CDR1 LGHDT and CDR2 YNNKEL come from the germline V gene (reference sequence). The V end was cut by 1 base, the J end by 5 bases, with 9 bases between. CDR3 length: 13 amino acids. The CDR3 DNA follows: TGTGCCAGCAGCCAAGGTCGCGGGGACGAGCAGTACTTC. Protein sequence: CASSQGRGDEQYF.

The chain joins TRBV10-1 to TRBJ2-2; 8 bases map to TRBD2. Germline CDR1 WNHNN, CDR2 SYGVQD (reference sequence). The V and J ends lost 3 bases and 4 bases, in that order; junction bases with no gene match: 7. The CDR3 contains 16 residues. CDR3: CASSDLPSGLTGELFF. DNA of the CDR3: TGCGCCAGCAGTGACCTTCCTAGCGGGCTCACCGGGGAGCTGTTTTTT.

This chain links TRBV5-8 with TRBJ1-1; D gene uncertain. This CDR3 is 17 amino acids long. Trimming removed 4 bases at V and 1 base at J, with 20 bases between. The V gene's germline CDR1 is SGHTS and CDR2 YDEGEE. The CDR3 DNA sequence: TGTGCCAGCAGCCGGGGTTTTGTTCTGTTGGCGAACACTGAAGCTTTCTTT. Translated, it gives CASSRGFVLLANTEAFF.

The CDR3, as DNA: TGTGCCAGCAGCCGACGACTAGCGGGGGGATTCACAGATACGCAGTATTTT. It is translated as CASSRRLAGGFTDTQYF. V gene TRBV11-3 combines with J gene TRBJ2-3; 13 positions match TRBD2. Germline CDR1 is SGHNT and CDR2 is YENEEA. The length of the CDR3 is 17 residues. The junction had 7 bases not matched to a gene; V was cut back by 5 bases and J by 2 bases.

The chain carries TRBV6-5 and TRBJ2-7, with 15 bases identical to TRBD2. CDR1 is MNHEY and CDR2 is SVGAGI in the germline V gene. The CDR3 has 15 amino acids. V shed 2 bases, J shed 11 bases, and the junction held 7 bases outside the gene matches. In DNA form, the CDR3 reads TGTGCCAGCAGTTACAGGACTAGCGGGGGGGCTCGGGAGTACTTC. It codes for CASSYRTSGGAREYF.

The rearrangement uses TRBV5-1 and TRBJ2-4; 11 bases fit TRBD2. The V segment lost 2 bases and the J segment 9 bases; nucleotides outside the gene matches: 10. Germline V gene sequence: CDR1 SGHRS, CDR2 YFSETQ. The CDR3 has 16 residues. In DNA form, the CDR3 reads TGCGCCAGCAGCTTTAGCCTAGCGGGGGGCATAGGCATTCAGTACTTC. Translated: CASSFSLAGGIGIQYF.

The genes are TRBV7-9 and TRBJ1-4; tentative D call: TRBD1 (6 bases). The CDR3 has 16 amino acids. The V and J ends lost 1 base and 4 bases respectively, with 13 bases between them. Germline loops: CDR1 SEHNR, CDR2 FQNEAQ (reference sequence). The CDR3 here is CASSLGQGNYNEKLFF. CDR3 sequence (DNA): TGTGCCAGCAGCTTAGGTCAGGGGAACTATAATGAAAAACTGTTTTTT. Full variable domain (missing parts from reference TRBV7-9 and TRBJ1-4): DTGVSQNPRHKITKRGQNVTFRCDPISEHNRLYWYRQTLGQGPEFLTYFQNEAQLEKSRLLSDRFSAERPKGSFSTLEIQRTEQGDSAMYLCASSLGQGNYNEKLFFGSGTQLSVL.

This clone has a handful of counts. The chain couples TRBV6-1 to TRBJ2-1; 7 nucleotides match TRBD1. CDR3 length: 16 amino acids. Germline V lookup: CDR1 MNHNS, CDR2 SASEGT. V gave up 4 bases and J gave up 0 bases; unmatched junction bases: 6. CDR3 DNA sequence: TGTGCCAGCAGTGGAGGACAGGTTTTCTCCTACAATGAGCAGTTCTTC. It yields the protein CASSGGQVFSYNEQFF.

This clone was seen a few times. The CDR3 DNA reads as TGTGCCAGCAGCTTAATGAACAGGGGCACTGAAGCTTTCTTT. It is translated as CASSLMNRGTEAFF. The chain is built from TRBV7-8 and TRBJ1-1; TRBD1 matches at 7 bases. CDR3 length equals 14 residues. Trimming took 2 bases from V and 4 from J; bases not matched to a gene: 4. Germline V gives CDR1 SGHVS, CDR2 FQNEAQ. Full variable domain (rest looked up from reference TRBV7-8 and TRBJ1-1): GAGVSQSPRYKVAKRGQDVALRCDPISGHVSLFWYQQALGQGPEFLTYFQNEAQLDKSGLPSDRFFAERPEGSVSTLKIQRTQQEDSAVYLCASSLMNRGTEAFFGQGTRLTVV.

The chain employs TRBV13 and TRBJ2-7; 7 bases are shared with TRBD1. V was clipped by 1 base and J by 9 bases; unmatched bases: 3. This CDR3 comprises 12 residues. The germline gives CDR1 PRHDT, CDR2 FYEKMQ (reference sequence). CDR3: CASSLDHRGQYF. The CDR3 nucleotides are TGTGCCAGCAGCTTAGATCACAGGGGGCAGTACTTC.

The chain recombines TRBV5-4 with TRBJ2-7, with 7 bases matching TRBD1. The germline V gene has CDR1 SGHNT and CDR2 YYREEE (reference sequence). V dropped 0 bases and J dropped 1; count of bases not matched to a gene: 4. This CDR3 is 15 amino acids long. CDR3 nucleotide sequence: TGTGCCAGCAGCTTGGCCCGGGACAGTTCCTACGAGCAGTACTTC. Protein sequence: CASSLARDSSYEQYF.

This chain's CDR3 is CASRNSLISGNTIYF. CDR3 in DNA: TGTGCCAGCAGAAACAGCCTCATCTCTGGAAACACCATATATTTT. This chain joins TRBV6-5 and TRBJ1-3, with D uncertain. V was clipped by 6 bases and J by 0 bases, with 12 bases between them. Germline CDR1 MNHEY, CDR2 SVGAGI. The CDR3 runs to 15 residues.

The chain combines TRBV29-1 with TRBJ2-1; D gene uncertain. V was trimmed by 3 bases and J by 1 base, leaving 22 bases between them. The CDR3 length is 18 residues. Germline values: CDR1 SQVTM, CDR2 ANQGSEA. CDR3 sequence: CSVDSIDNGRRSYNEQFF. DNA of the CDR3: TGCAGCGTTGATTCGATAGACAACGGCCGTAGGTCCTACAATGAGCAGTTCTTC.

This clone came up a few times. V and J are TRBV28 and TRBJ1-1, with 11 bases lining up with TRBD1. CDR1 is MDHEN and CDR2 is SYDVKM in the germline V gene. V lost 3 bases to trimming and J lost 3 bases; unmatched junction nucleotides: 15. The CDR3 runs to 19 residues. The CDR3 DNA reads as TGTGCCAGCAGTTTTTCTGGAGCGGGACAGGGGGTTATGTACACTGAAGCTTTCTTT. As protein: CASSFSGAGQGVMYTEAFF.

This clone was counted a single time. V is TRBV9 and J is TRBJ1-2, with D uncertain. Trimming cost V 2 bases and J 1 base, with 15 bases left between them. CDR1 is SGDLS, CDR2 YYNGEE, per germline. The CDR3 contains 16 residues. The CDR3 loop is CASSVGVGGFNYGYTF. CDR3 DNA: TGTGCCAGCAGCGTCGGGGTAGGAGGATTTAACTATGGCTACACCTTC.

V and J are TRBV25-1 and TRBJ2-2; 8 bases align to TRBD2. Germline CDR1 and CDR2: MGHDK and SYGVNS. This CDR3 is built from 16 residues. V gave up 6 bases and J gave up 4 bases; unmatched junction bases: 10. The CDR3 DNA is TGTGCCAGCAGAGGCGGGGGGCGCAAAATCACCGGGGAGCTGTTTTTT. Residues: CASRGGGRKITGELFF.

The CDR3: CASSSGLIAFSYEQYF. CDR3 DNA sequence: TGTGCCAGCAGTTCCGGACTGATCGCCTTTTCCTACGAGCAGTACTTC. This rearrangement joins TRBV28 to TRBJ2-7; maybe TRBD2 (5 bases). The CDR3 covers 16 residues. Germline V gene lookup returns CDR1 MDHEN and CDR2 SYDVKM. Deletions cut 4 bases from V and 1 base from J, with 17 bases between.

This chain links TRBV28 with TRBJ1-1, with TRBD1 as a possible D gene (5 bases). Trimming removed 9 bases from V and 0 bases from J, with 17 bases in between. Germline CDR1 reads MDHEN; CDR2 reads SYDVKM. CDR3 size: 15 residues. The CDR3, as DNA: TGTGCCAGTCGGGTGGGGGGAGACATGAACACTGAAGCTTTCTTT. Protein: CASRVGGDMNTEAFF.

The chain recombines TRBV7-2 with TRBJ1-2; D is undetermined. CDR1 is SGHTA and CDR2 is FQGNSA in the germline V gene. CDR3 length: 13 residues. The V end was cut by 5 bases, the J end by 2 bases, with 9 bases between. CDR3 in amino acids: CASSATSNYGYTF. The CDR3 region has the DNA TGTGCCAGCAGCGCGACATCCAACTATGGCTACACCTTC.